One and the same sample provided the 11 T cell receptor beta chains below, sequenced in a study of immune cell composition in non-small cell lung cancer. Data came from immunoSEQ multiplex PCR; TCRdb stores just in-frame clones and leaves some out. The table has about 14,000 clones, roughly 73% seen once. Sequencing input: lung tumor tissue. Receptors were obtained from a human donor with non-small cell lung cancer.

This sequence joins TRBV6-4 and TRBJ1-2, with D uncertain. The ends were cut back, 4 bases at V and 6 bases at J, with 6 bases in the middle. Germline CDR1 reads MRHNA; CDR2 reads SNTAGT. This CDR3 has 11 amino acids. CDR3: CASSGSNGYTF. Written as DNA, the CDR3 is TGTGCCAGCAGTGGTAGTAATGGCTACACCTTC.

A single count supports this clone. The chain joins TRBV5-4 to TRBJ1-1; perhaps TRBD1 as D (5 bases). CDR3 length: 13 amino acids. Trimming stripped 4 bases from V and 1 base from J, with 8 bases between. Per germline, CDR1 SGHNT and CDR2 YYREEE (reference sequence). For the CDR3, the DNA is TGTGCCAGCAGCCATACAGGGAACACTGAAGCTTTCTTT. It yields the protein CASSHTGNTEAFF.

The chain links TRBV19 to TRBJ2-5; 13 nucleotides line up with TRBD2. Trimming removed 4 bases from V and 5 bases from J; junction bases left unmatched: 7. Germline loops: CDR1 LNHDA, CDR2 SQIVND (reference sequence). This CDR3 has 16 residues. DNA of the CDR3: TGTGCCAGTAGTAGGCGACTAGCGGGAGGTGGGGAGACCCAGTACTTC. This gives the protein CASSRRLAGGGETQYF.

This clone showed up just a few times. CDR3 residues: CASSTQTGAEYGYTF. The CDR3 region has the DNA TGTGCCAGCAGCACCCAGACAGGGGCCGAATATGGCTACACCTTC. This chain joins TRBV7-2 and TRBJ1-2; 8 nucleotides line up with TRBD1. Germline values: CDR1 SGHTA, CDR2 FQGNSA. The CDR3 is 15 residues long. Unmatched junction bases numbered 10, after V lost 5 bases and J lost 5 bases.

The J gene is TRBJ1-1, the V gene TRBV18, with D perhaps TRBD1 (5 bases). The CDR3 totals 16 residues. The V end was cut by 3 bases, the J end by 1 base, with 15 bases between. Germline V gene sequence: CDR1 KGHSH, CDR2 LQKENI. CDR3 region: CASSPVYGGGNTEAFF. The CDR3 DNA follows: TGTGCCAGCTCACCCGTTTACGGGGGGGGGAACACTGAAGCTTTCTTT.

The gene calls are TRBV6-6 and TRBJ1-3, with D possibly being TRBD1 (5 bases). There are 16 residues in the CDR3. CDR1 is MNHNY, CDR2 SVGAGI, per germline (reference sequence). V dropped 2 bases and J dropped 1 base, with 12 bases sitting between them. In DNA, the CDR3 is TGTGCCAGCAGTTACCCGGGGGTTGTATCTGGAAACACCATATATTTT. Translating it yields CASSYPGVVSGNTIYF.

CDR3 sequence (DNA): TGTGCCAGTCTTACCAGGGTAAAGGAGCAGTTCTTC. Encoded protein: CASLTRVKEQFF. V usage is TRBV6-5 and J usage is TRBJ2-1; D is possibly TRBD1 (5 bases). Germline loops: CDR1 MNHEY, CDR2 SVGAGI. The CDR3 runs to 12 residues. V was pared by 9 bases and J by 10 bases, with 16 bases between.

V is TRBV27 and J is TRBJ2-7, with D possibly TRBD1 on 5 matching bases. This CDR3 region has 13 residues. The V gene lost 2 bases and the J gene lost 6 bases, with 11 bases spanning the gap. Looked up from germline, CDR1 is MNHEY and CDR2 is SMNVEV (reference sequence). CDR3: CASSLRATGEQYF. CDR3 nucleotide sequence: TGTGCCAGCAGTTTAAGGGCCACAGGCGAGCAGTACTTC.

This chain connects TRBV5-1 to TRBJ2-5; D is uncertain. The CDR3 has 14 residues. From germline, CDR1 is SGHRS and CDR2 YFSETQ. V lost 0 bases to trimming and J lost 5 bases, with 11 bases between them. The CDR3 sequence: CASSLAFLEETQYF. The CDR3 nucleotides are TGCGCCAGCAGCTTGGCGTTCCTCGAGGAGACCCAGTACTTC.

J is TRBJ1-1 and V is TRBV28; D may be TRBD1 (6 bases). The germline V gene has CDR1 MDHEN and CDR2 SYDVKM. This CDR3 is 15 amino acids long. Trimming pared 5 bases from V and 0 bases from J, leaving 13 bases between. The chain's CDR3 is CASSPSRGMNTEAFF. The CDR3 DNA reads TGTGCCAGCAGTCCCTCCAGGGGTATGAACACTGAAGCTTTCTTT. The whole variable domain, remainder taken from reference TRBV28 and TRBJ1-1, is DVKVTQSSRYLVKRTGEKVFLECVQDMDHENMFWYRQDPGLGLRLIYFSYDVKMKEKGDIPEGYSVSREKKERFSLILESASTNQTSMYLCASSPSRGMNTEAFFGQGTRLTVV.

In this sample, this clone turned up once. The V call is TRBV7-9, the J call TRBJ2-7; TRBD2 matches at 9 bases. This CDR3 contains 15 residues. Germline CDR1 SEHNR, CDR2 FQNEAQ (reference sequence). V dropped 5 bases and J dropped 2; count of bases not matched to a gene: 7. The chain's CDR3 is CASSAGTSQTYEQYF. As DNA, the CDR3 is TGTGCCAGCAGCGCGGGGACTAGCCAAACCTACGAGCAGTACTTC.